Below are 7 T cell receptor beta chains sequenced from a single sample in a study of cytomegalovirus exposure and HLA in healthy donors. A multiplex PCR was run with 60 Vbeta primers and 13 Jbeta primers. The assay was immunoSEQ multiplex PCR, and TCRdb's table has in-frame clones only and misses some. The sample contains 85,000 to 120,000 clones, about four fifths of which appear only once. The sample was PBMCs. The source is a man aged 45 to 65 in good health and CMV-seronegative.

In nucleotides, the CDR3 is TGTGCCAGCAGCCGACAACGGGGTATGAATTCACCCCTCCACTTT. It yields the protein CASSRQRGMNSPLHF. This rearrangement joins TRBV11-2 to TRBJ1-6; no clear D. CDR1 and CDR2 from the germline V gene are SGHAT and FQNNGV. This CDR3 comprises 15 residues. V dropped 5 bases and J dropped 7 bases, with 15 bases sitting between them.

The rearrangement links TRBV2 to TRBJ2-2; the D is unclear. Germline V CDR1 and CDR2: SNHLY, FYNNEI. V lost 9 bases to trimming and J lost 0 bases, with 11 bases between them. This CDR3 spans 14 amino acids. In nucleotides, the CDR3 is TGTGCCAGAGCTAATCCCGCGAACACCGGGGAGCTGTTTTTT. Protein: CARANPANTGELFF.

This sequence joins TRBV7-9 and TRBJ1-1; perhaps TRBD1 as D (5 bases). The CDR3 consists of 14 residues. Germline CDR1 and CDR2: SEHNR and FQNEAQ (reference sequence). V lost 0 bases and J 5 bases, leaving 10 bases between the germline ends. The CDR3 loop reads CASSLAAQGTEAFF. The CDR3 nucleotides read TGTGCCAGCAGCTTAGCGGCCCAGGGAACTGAAGCTTTCTTT.

The CDR3 here is CASSLDAAGGTDTQYF. The CDR3 coding sequence is TGTGCCAGCAGCTTAGACGCGGCGGGGGGGACAGATACGCAGTATTTT. This rearrangement joins TRBV7-9 to TRBJ2-3, with 9 bases aligning to TRBD2. V dropped 1 base and J dropped 3; count of bases not matched to a gene: 5. The CDR3 contains 16 residues. Germline V CDR1 and CDR2: SEHNR, FQNEAQ (reference sequence).

The V call is TRBV5-1, the J call TRBJ1-1; TRBD1 might be the D (6 bases). CDR3 length: 13 amino acids. The V end was cut by 4 bases, the J end by 5 bases, with 12 bases between. Germline values: CDR1 SGHRS, CDR2 YFSETQ. CDR3 sequence: CASSVGTQTEAFF. The CDR3 nucleotides read TGCGCCAGCAGCGTCGGGACACAAACTGAAGCTTTCTTT.

The CDR3: CASSLTGVLYGYTF. In DNA form, the CDR3 reads TGCGCCAGCAGCTTGACAGGGGTTTTATATGGCTACACCTTC. This chain uses TRBV5-1 with TRBJ1-2; 7 nucleotides align to TRBD1. The CDR3 length is 14 residues. Trimming cost V 1 base and J 5 bases; bases outside gene matches: 5. Per the germline V gene, CDR1 is SGHRS and CDR2 is YFSETQ.

This clone appeared once. The chain employs TRBV7-8 and TRBJ2-1; D not resolved. Trimming pared 1 base from V and 0 bases from J, leaving 7 bases between. CDR1 is SGHVS and CDR2 is FQNEAQ in the germline V gene. There are 15 residues in the CDR3. The CDR3 region has the DNA TGTGCCAGCAGCTTAGGACAAACCTCCTACAATGAGCAGTTCTTC. Its protein is CASSLGQTSYNEQFF. The entire variable domain, with the rest obtained from reference TRBV7-8 and TRBJ2-1, is as follows: GAGVSQSPRYKVAKRGQDVALRCDPISGHVSLFWYQQALGQGPEFLTYFQNEAQLDKSGLPSDRFFAERPEGSVSTLKIQRTQQEDSAVYLCASSLGQTSYNEQFFGPGTRLTVL.